Following are 32 T cell receptor beta chains from one sample sequenced in a study of molecular identifiers for immune sequencing clone quantification. TCRdb used MiXCR to reprocess the PCR reads, holding one entry per CDR3 protein. The sample has roughly 65,000 distinct CDR3 sequences, about a sixth seen once. Sample: naive CD8+ T cells from blood, with Jurkat cell RNA spiked in. Sample subset: FACS-sorted CD8+CD4-CCR7+CD45RA+ naive T cells. The receptors come from a human donor in good health. Some libraries in this study had Jurkat cell RNA spiked in.

On this clonotype: A much larger clonotype is one base distant, so this may be a read error. V and J are TRBV5-1 and TRBJ1-1; D gene unclear. Germline V gene data show CDR1 as SGHRS and CDR2 as YFSETQ. The CDR3 runs 16 residues. The CDR3 bases are TGCGCCAACAGCTTTACGACCGACACCCGGGACACTGAAGCTTTCTTT. This translates into CANSFTTDTRDTEAFF.

This clonotype was detected many times. The J gene is TRBJ2-2, the V gene TRBV6-6; weak D call: TRBD1 (5 bases). The CDR3 has 16 residues. The germline CDR1 and CDR2 sequences are MNHNY and SVGAGI (reference sequence). V lost 2 bases and J lost 1, with 11 bases in between. The CDR3 region has the DNA TGTGCCAGCAGTTACCATGACAGCCGGAACACCGGGGAGCTGTTTTTT. Its protein product is CASSYHDSRNTGELFF.

This clonotype was found many times. V gene TRBV27 combines with J gene TRBJ1-1; D is unclear. V lost 0 bases and J 5 bases, leaving 10 bases between the germline ends. The CDR3 has 14 amino acids. Per germline, CDR1 MNHEY and CDR2 SMNVEV (reference sequence). The CDR3 nucleotides read TGTGCCAGCAGTTTATCGGCATCGGCGACTGAAGCTTTCTTT. As protein: CASSLSASATEAFF.

This clonotype has at least ten counts. V usage is TRBV18 and J usage is TRBJ2-1; 8 bases map to TRBD2. Germline CDR1 reads KGHSH; CDR2 reads LQKENI. The CDR3 covers 15 residues. The junction had 3 bases not matched to a gene; V was cut back by 0 bases and J by 5 bases. CDR3 region: CASSPPIGRDNEQFF. Here the CDR3 DNA reads TGTGCCAGCTCACCACCTATCGGGAGGGACAATGAGCAGTTCTTC. Full variable domain (missing parts from reference TRBV18 and TRBJ2-1): NAGVMQNPRHLVRRRGQEARLRCSPMKGHSHVYWYRQLPEEGLKFMVYLQKENIIDESGMPKERFSAEFPKEGPSILRIQQVVRGDSAAYFCASSPPIGRDNEQFFGPGTRLTVL.

A remark on this clonotype: A single base separates this from a much larger clone, so it may be a read error. The gene calls are TRBV12-3 or TRBV12-4 and TRBJ1-4, with 8 nucleotides matching TRBD1. CDR3 length: 14 residues. The V gene end was trimmed by 6 bases and the J gene end by 10 bases; junction bases not matched to a gene: 10. This CDR3 is CASREGQGHGKLFF. The DNA for the CDR3 is TGTGCCAGCAGGGAAGGACAGGGCCACGGAAAACTGTTTTTT.

The gene calls are TRBV19 and TRBJ1-5; tentative D call: TRBD1 (6 bases). The germline gives CDR1 LNHDA, CDR2 SQIVND (reference sequence). This CDR3 contains 17 residues. The V end lost 2 bases, the J end lost 3 bases, and 17 bases lay between the germline ends. The CDR3 loop reads CASSIIQGRVPNQPQHF. CDR3 coding DNA: TGTGCCAGTAGTATAATTCAGGGGAGGGTCCCCAATCAGCCCCAGCATTTT.

This clonotype was observed at least ten times. V usage is TRBV27 and J usage is TRBJ1-1; D gene uncertain. V dropped 4 bases and J dropped 4 bases, with 16 bases sitting between them. This CDR3 is built from 15 residues. Germline CDR1 MNHEY, CDR2 SMNVEV (reference sequence). CDR3 sequence reads: CASSSGGTWGTEAFF. The CDR3 DNA follows: TGTGCCAGCAGTTCTGGAGGTACTTGGGGCACTGAAGCTTTCTTT.

This clonotype appeared many times. J is TRBJ2-3 and V is TRBV5-1; 7 positions agree with TRBD2. The V gene's germline CDR1 is SGHRS and CDR2 YFSETQ. The CDR3 spans 17 residues. V lost 0 bases to trimming and J lost 2 bases; unmatched junction nucleotides: 9. DNA of the CDR3: TGCGCCAGCAGCTTGGAGGCTAGCGGAAGTTTCACAGATACGCAGTATTTT. As protein: CASSLEASGSFTDTQYF.

CDR3 sequence (DNA): TGTGCCAGCACTTCGTTTCCGAATGAGCAGTTCTTC. Amino acids: CASTSFPNEQFF. The V and J genes are TRBV12-3 or TRBV12-4 and TRBJ2-1, with no clear D. The CDR3 length is 12 residues. Trimming removed 7 bases from V and 7 bases from J, with 11 bases in between.

There are a few counts of this clonotype. This chain joins TRBV4-1 and TRBJ2-7; D could derive from TRBD1 or TRBD2 (5 bases each). The CDR3 is made up of 14 amino acids. Germline V gene sequence: CDR1 MGHRA, CDR2 YSYEKL. The ends were cut back, 1 base at V and 3 bases at J, with 10 bases in the middle. DNA of the CDR3: TGCGCCAGCAGCCAAGCCGAGGGGATCTACGAGCAGTACTTC. Translating gives CASSQAEGIYEQYF.

The CDR3 spells CASSLRASGSGYEQYF. The CDR3 DNA follows: TGTGCCAGCAGTTTACGTGCTAGCGGGAGTGGGTACGAGCAGTACTTC. V gene TRBV27 combines with J gene TRBJ2-7, with 10 bases that match TRBD2. V lost 2 bases, J lost 4 bases, and 8 bases stayed unmatched. Germline loops: CDR1 MNHEY, CDR2 SMNVEV (reference sequence). This CDR3 has 16 amino acids.

This clonotype was detected ten times or more. The rearrangement links TRBV7-9 to TRBJ2-7; TRBD1 aligns across 7 bases. After removal of 1 base from V and 3 bases from J, the junction contained 9 bases not matched to a gene. In germline, CDR1 is SEHNR, CDR2 FQNEAQ (reference sequence). CDR3 length: 16 residues. The CDR3 region is CASSLGTGEVRYEQYF. CDR3 sequence (DNA): TGTGCCAGCAGCTTAGGGACAGGCGAAGTTCGCTACGAGCAGTACTTC.

At least ten counts were recorded for this clonotype. J is TRBJ1-5 and V is TRBV30, with TRBD1 matching 8 bases. There are 16 residues in the CDR3. Germline CDR1 reads GTSNPN; CDR2 reads SVGIG (reference sequence). The V gene end was trimmed by 1 base and the J gene end by 0 bases; junction bases not matched to a gene: 5. The CDR3: CAWSDPTGVSNQPQHF. The CDR3 DNA reads TGTGCCTGGAGTGACCCGACAGGGGTTAGCAATCAGCCCCAGCATTTT.

This clonotype was found many times. The chain is built from TRBV18 and TRBJ2-6, with a tentative D call TRBD1 (6 bases). Germline V gives CDR1 KGHSH, CDR2 LQKENI. With 2 bases removed from V and 0 bases from J, the gap between germline ends came to 20 bases. This CDR3 region has 20 residues. The CDR3 here is CASSPTTPGQMFSGANVLTF. The CDR3 bases are TGTGCCAGCTCACCAACTACGCCGGGACAAATGTTCTCTGGGGCCAACGTCCTGACTTTC.

This clonotype has a count of ten or more. The chain is built from TRBV11-3 and TRBJ2-1; 10 nucleotides align to TRBD2. The CDR3 contains 20 residues. The germline gives CDR1 SGHNT, CDR2 YENEEA. The ends lost 5 bases at V and 0 bases at J; junction bases unmatched: 16. The CDR3 here is CASSPNWGAGGSSSYNEQFF. CDR3 nucleotides: TGTGCCAGCAGCCCGAATTGGGGAGCGGGAGGGTCGAGCTCCTACAATGAGCAGTTCTTC. The full variable domain, in which reference TRBV11-3 and TRBJ2-1 provide the parts outside the CDR3, is EAGVVQSPRYKIIEKKQPVAFWCNPISGHNTLYWYLQNLGQGPELLIRYENEEAVDDSQLPKDRFSAERLKGVDSTLKIQPAELGDSAVYLCASSPNWGAGGSSSYNEQFFGPGTRLTVL.

V and J are TRBV11-2 and TRBJ2-1, with 8 bases that match TRBD2. Germline V gene lookup returns CDR1 SGHAT and CDR2 FQNNGV. Losses at the gene ends were 0 bases for V and 3 bases for J; bases not matched to a gene: 4. This CDR3 spans 16 amino acids. CDR3 sequence reads: CASSLETLADYNEQFF. CDR3 nucleotide sequence: TGTGCCAGCAGCTTAGAGACACTAGCGGACTACAATGAGCAGTTCTTC.

This clonotype was recorded many times. This chain links TRBV25-1 with TRBJ2-3; D may be TRBD1 (6 bases). Trimming removed 1 base at V and 5 bases at J, with 13 bases between. This CDR3 contains 15 residues. Germline V CDR1 and CDR2: MGHDK, SYGVNS. CDR3 sequence: CASSESGTTLDTQYF. The CDR3 nucleotides are TGTGCCAGCAGTGAATCAGGGACAACACTAGATACGCAGTATTTT.

This clonotype was detected ten times or more. This chain connects TRBV6-5 to TRBJ2-6, with D possibly TRBD2 on 5 matching bases. Per the germline V gene, CDR1 is MNHEY and CDR2 is SVGAGI. This CDR3 spans 14 amino acids. Trimming pared 6 bases from V and 0 bases from J, leaving 6 bases between. CDR3 amino acids: CASSGLSGANVLTF. For the CDR3, the DNA is TGTGCCAGCAGCGGACTCTCTGGGGCCAACGTCCTGACTTTC.

About this clonotype: A much larger clone differs by one base, so this may be a read error. The chain uses TRBV2 and TRBJ2-7; 7 bases are a match to TRBD1. The CDR3 loop spans 13 amino acids. Germline V gene lookup returns CDR1 SNHLY and CDR2 FYNNEI. CDR3 protein: CASRPRTGYGQYF. CDR3 nucleotide sequence: TGTGCCAGCAGGCCCAGGACAGGCTACGGGCAGTACTTC.

For this clonotype: Being one base from a much bigger clone, this may be a read error. The CDR3 spells CASSVGGGETGAFF. The DNA for the CDR3 is TGTGCCAGCAGTGTAGGGGGAGGGGAAACTGGAGCTTTCTTT. V and J are TRBV2 and TRBJ1-1; D possibly corresponds to TRBD1 (6 bases). The CDR3 has 14 residues. CDR1 SNHLY and CDR2 FYNNEI come from the germline V gene.

This clonotype was counted ten times or more. The CDR3 DNA reads as TGTGCCAGCAGTGACTGGACTAGCGGGAGCACAGATACGCAGTATTTT. The encoded protein is CASSDWTSGSTDTQYF. The V call is TRBV2, the J call TRBJ2-3; TRBD2 aligns across 11 bases. V shed 3 bases, J shed 0 bases, and the junction held 2 bases outside the gene matches. The germline V gene has CDR1 SNHLY and CDR2 FYNNEI. CDR3 length: 16 amino acids.

This clonotype was detected once. A much larger clone lies a single base off, so this may be a read error. The V gene is TRBV2, the J gene TRBJ1-1; no definite D call. Trimming shortened V by 11 bases and J by 2 bases, and 12 bases separated the two germline ends. This CDR3 comprises 12 residues. Germline CDR1 SNHLY, CDR2 FYNNEI. In nucleotides, the CDR3 is TGTGCCGGCACGGACCTAAACACTGAAGCTTTCTTT. Residues: CAGTDLNTEAFF.

This clonotype showed up many times. V usage is TRBV7-6 and J usage is TRBJ1-1; 8 bases are shared with TRBD1. CDR1 and CDR2 (germline): SGHVS, FNYEAQ. CDR3 length: 20 amino acids. Trimming removed 1 base from V and 4 bases from J; junction bases left unmatched: 20. CDR3 coding DNA: TGTGCCAGCAGCTTAGTCAACCCCGGACAGGGAAGGTGGATTGCCACTGAAGCTTTCTTT. Its protein is CASSLVNPGQGRWIATEAFF.

This clonotype occurred many times. The rearrangement uses TRBV4-3 and TRBJ1-4; no firm D call. The CDR3 sequence is 18 residues long. The V end was cut by 0 bases, the J end by 7 bases, with 21 bases between. The germline V gene encodes CDR1 LGHNA and CDR2 YSLEER. In DNA form, the CDR3 reads TGCGCCAGCAGCCAAGATTGGTCCGGGCCTAGCTCTCGTGAAAAACTGTTTTTT. Translating gives CASSQDWSGPSSREKLFF.

There are many counts of this clonotype. The chain links TRBV4-1 to TRBJ2-2; D call uncertain. V was pared by 7 bases and J by 2 bases, with 11 bases between. Germline lookup yields CDR1 MGHRA and CDR2 YSYEKL. The CDR3 totals 14 residues. The CDR3 sequence: CASTISRNTGELFF. The CDR3 nucleotides read TGCGCCAGCACGATAAGTCGAAACACCGGGGAGCTGTTTTTT.

This clonotype was seen repeatedly, ten times or more. The J gene is TRBJ2-7, the V gene TRBV5-4; D gene ambiguous. Germline V gives CDR1 SGHNT, CDR2 YYREEE (reference sequence). Trimming stripped 4 bases from V and 4 bases from J, with 15 bases between. This CDR3 region has 14 residues. The CDR3 here is CASSPRTTNYEQYF. CDR3 nucleotide sequence: TGTGCCAGCAGCCCACGAACGACCAATTACGAGCAGTACTTC.

This clonotype was counted at least ten times. This chain connects TRBV2 to TRBJ2-3; 8 nucleotides align to TRBD2. The CDR3 runs 13 residues. V trimming: 8 bases; J trimming: 6 bases; junction bases outside the gene matches: 7. CDR1 is SNHLY, CDR2 FYNNEI, per germline. CDR3 bases: TGTGCCAGCGGGGCGGGAGGTGTCGATACGCAGTATTTT. Amino acids: CASGAGGVDTQYF.

This clonotype was counted at least ten times. The V gene is TRBV6-1, the J gene TRBJ1-5, with D perhaps matching TRBD1 (6 bases). Germline values: CDR1 MNHNS, CDR2 SASEGT. The CDR3 loop spans 15 amino acids. V gave up 2 bases and J gave up 1 base, with 9 bases separating them. CDR3 coding DNA: TGTGCCAGCAGTGAATGGACAGCAAGCAATCAGCCCCAGCATTTT. Amino acid sequence: CASSEWTASNQPQHF.

Many counts were recorded for this clonotype. V and J are TRBV4-3 and TRBJ2-7, with unresolved D. Germline V CDR1 and CDR2: LGHNA, YSLEER. Trimming left V 1 base short and J 0 bases short, with 7 bases between. The CDR3 runs to 14 residues. CDR3: CASSQGAYSYEQYF. DNA for the CDR3: TGCGCCAGCAGCCAAGGGGCTTACTCCTACGAGCAGTACTTC.

There are many counts of this clonotype. The chain has TRBV7-8 and TRBJ2-3, with TRBD2 matching over 7 bases. From germline, CDR1 is SGHVS and CDR2 FQNEAQ. V gave up 5 bases and J gave up 2 bases; unmatched junction bases: 1. CDR3 length equals 13 residues. Written as DNA, the CDR3 is TGTGCCAGCAGCCGGGACTACACAGATACGCAGTATTTT. This translates into CASSRDYTDTQYF.

This clonotype was seen at least ten times. The gene calls are TRBV20-1 and TRBJ2-2; 14 nucleotides match TRBD2. The germline V gene has CDR1 DFQATT and CDR2 SNEGSKA (reference sequence). CDR3 length: 17 residues. J was trimmed by 9 bases and V by 2 bases; bases with no gene match: 11. The CDR3 loop is CSARRRPGTSGSWELFF. The CDR3 DNA follows: TGCAGTGCTAGAAGGAGACCCGGGACTAGCGGGAGCTGGGAGCTGTTTTTT.

This clonotype came up many times. The chain carries TRBV24-1 and TRBJ2-5, with D possibly called TRBD1 or TRBD2 (5 bases each). Per germline, CDR1 KGHDR and CDR2 SFDVKD. The CDR3 consists of 16 residues. Trimming left V 2 bases short and J 1 base short, with 13 bases between. The CDR3 region is CATSDWDPRGQETQYF. As DNA, the CDR3 is TGTGCCACCAGTGATTGGGACCCCCGAGGCCAAGAGACCCAGTACTTC.